Described below is a single TCR beta chain sequence and its context. The junction departs from the called germline gene at one end, perhaps through a read error. Together with a sample-barcoded 5' primer, a J-beta primer mix was included in a second PCR lasting about 6 to 11 cycles. Each cDNA molecule, via a template-switch adaptor with 12 random nucleotides, was tagged. TCRdb recomputed calls from the 5' RACE reads with MiXCR, one row per CDR3 protein. The top ten hold about 11% of the sample, which has about 1.6 million distinct CDR3 sequences, roughly 32% seen once. The CDR3 totals 18 residues. The sample is drawn from a study of blood T cells in healthy people across ages.

The sequencing input was blood. The TCR sequence derives from a woman aged 30 to 39 in good health. The rearrangement links TRBV12-3 or TRBV12-4 to TRBJ2-3; D may be TRBD2 (6 bases). This CDR3 is CASSPGGTRVGRADAQYF. As DNA, the CDR3 is TGTGCCAGCAGCCCCGGCGGGACCCGAGTGGGGAGAGCAGATGCGCAGTATTTT.